This T cell receptor beta chain originates from a study of cytomegalovirus exposure and HLA in healthy donors. Whole-study results and caveats: In a later analysis, a genetic analysis reported fewer productive-TCR N-insertions in an Asian-associated ancestry cluster than the cohort average. There were some V segments, including TRBV6-2 and TRBV6-3, excluded as indistinguishable.

The PCR made use of 60 Vbeta and 13 Jbeta primers. Profiled with immunoSEQ multiplex PCR; TCRdb holds only in-frame clones, not every one. The table includes about 180,000 clones, 82% detected once. This CDR3 has 15 amino acids. The J segment lost 7 bases and the V segment lost 6 bases, leaving 7 bases of the junction unmatched. Germline CDR1 reads SNHLY; CDR2 reads FYNNEI. Concerning this clone itself: Its antigen is unknown.

Sequencing was performed on PBMCs. The receptor's source is a man aged 40-50 years in good health and CMV-seronegative. The rearrangement joins TRBV2 to TRBJ1-6, with 9 bases that match TRBD1. Here the CDR3 DNA reads TGTGCCAGCAGATTAACAGGGGGCATAAATTCACCCCTCCACTTT. As protein: CASRLTGGINSPLHF.